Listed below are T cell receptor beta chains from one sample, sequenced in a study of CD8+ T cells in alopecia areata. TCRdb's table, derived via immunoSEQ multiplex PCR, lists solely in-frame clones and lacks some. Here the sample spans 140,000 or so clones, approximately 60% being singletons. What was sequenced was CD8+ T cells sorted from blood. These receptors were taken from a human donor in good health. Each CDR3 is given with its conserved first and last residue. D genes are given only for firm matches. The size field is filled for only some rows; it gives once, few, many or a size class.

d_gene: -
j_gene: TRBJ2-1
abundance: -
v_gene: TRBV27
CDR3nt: TGTGCCAGCAGTTTAAGCTTCTCCGAGCAGTTCTTC
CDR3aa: CASSLSFSEQFF

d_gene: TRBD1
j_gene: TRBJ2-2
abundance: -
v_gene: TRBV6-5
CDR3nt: TGTGCCAGCAGTTATTTGACAGGGGGTACCGGGGAGCTGTTTTTT
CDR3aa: CASSYLTGGTGELFF

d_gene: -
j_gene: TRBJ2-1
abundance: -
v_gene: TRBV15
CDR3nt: TGTGCCACCAGCAGAGAGGTAAATGAGCAGTTCTTC
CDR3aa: CATSREVNEQFF

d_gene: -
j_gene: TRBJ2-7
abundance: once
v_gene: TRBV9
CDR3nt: TGTGCCAGCAGCCCGCGGGGCAAACCTTACGAGCAGTACTTC
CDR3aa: CASSPRGKPYEQYF

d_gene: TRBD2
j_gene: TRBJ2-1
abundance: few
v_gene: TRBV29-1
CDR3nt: TGCAGCGCTACGGGACTAGCGAGAGTCCGGGCCTACAATGAGCAGTTCTTC
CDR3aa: CSATGLARVRAYNEQFF

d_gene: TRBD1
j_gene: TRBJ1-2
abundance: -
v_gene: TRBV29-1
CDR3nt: TGCAGCGTTGAAGATGGACAGGGGCAGAGCAACTATGGCTACACCTTC
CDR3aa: CSVEDGQGQSNYGYTF

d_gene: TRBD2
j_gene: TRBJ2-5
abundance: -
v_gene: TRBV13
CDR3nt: TGTGCCAGCATTCCCTTTAGCGGGAGTGGCGAGACCCAGTACTTC
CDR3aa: CASIPFSGSGETQYF

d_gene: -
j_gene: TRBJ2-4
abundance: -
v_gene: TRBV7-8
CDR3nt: TGTGCCAGCAGCAGCTCCGGGACGGAGAACCACATTCAGTACTTC
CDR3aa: CASSSSGTENHIQYF

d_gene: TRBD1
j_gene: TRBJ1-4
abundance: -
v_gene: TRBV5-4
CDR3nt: TGTGCCAGCAGCACCTACACCGGGACAGGGGCTGAAAAACTGTTTTTT
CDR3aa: CASSTYTGTGAEKLFF

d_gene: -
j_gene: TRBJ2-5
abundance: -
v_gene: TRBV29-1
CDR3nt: TGCAGCGTTCCAGGGGTAATCCAAGAGACCCAGTACTTC
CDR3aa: CSVPGVIQETQYF

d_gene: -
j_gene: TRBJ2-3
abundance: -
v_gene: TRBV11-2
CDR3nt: TGTGCCAGCAGCTCCGAGGACCACACAGATACGCAGTATTTT
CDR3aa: CASSSEDHTDTQYF

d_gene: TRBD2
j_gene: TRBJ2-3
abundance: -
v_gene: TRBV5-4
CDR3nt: TGTGCCAGCAGCGCGCTAGCGGTCACAGATACGCAGTATTTT
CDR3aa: CASSALAVTDTQYF

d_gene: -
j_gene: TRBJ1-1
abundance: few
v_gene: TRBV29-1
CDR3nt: TGCAGCGTGATAGGTCGGGGCAGGCTGAACACTGAAGCTTTCTTT
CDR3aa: CSVIGRGRLNTEAFF

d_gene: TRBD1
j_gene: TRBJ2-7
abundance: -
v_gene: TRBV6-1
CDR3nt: TGTGCCAGCAGTTCGGACAGGGGACTGCTCCTTCAGTACTTC
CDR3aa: CASSSDRGLLLQYF

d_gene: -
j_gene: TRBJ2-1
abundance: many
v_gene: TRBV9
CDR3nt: TGTGCCAGCACGGGGACTGATCTCAATGAGCAGTTCTTC
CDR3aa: CASTGTDLNEQFF

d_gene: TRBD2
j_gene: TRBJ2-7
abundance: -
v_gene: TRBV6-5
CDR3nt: TGTGCCAGCAGTACCTCGCGGACTAGCGGAGGCGAGCAGTACTTC
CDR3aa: CASSTSRTSGGEQYF

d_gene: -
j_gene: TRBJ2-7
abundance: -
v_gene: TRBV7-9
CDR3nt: TGTGCCAGCAGTTCCTCGCTCACTAACTACGAGCAGTACTTC
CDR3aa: CASSSSLTNYEQYF

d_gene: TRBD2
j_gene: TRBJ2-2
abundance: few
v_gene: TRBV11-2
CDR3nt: TGTGCCAGCAGCTTACTAGTTGGTCTAGCGGGAGAGAGGGAGCTGTTTTTT
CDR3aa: CASSLLVGLAGERELFF

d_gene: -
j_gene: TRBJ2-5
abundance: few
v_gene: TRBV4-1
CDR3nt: TGCGCCAGCAGCCAAGACGGGACTCAGCAAGAGACCCAGTACTTC
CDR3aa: CASSQDGTQQETQYF

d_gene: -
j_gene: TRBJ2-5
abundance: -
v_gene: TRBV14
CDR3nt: TGTGCCAGCAGCCAAGTTGATGAGCCGATTCAAGAGACCCAGTACTTC
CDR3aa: CASSQVDEPIQETQYF

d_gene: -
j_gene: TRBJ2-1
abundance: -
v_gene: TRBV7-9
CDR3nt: TGTGCCAGCAGCTCCCCCCTCCTCTATAATGAGCAGTTCTTC
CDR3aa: CASSSPLLYNEQFF

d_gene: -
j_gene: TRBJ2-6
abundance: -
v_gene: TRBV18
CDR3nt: TGTGCCAGCTCAGAGGAAGCTGGGGCCAACGTCCTGACTTTC
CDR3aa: CASSEEAGANVLTF

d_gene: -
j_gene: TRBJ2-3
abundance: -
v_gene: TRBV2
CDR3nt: TGTGCCAGCAGTTTATCTGGAGGGGCGGGAGATACGCAGTATTTT
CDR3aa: CASSLSGGAGDTQYF

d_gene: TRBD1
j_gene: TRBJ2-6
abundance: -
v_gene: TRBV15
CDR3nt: TGTGCCATCGGACAGGGAAGGACTGGGGCCAACGTCCTGACTTTC
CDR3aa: CAIGQGRTGANVLTF

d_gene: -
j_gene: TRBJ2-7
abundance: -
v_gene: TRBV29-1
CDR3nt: TGCAGCGTTGAAGTTCGTGGGAACGAGCAGTACTTC
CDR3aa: CSVEVRGNEQYF

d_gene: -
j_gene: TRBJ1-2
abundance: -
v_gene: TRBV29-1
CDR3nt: TGCAGCGTTGAGTCGCGTTTCGGCTACACCTTC
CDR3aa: CSVESRFGYTF

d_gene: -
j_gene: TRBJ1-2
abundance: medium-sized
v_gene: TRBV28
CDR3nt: TGTGCCAGCAGTCCTTTAACACAATGGAACTATGGCTACACCTTC
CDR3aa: CASSPLTQWNYGYTF

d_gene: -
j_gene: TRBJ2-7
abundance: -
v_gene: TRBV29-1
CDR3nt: TGCAGCGTTGAAGGGGATTACCCCTACGAGCAGTACTTC
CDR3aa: CSVEGDYPYEQYF

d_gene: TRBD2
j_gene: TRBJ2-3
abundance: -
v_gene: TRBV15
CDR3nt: TGTGCCACCAGCAGAGATCCCCCTCTTAGCGGGAGGGCAGGGGATACGCAGTATTTT
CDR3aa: CATSRDPPLSGRAGDTQYF

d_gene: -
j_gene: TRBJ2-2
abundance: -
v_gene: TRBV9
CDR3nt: TGTGCCAGCAGCGTCCAGAGGACCGGGGAGCTGTTTTTT
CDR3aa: CASSVQRTGELFF

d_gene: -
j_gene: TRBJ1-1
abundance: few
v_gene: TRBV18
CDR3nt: TGTGCCAGCTCACCCGAGAGGGGCGCGACTGAAGCTTTCTTT
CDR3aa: CASSPERGATEAFF

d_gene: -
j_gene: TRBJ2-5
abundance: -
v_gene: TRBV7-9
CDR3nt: TGTGCCAGCACCGGTGACCCAGAGACCCAGTACTTC
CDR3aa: CASTGDPETQYF

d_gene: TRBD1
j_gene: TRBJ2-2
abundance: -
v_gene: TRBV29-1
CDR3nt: TGCAGCGTTGCAGGGGGCGCCGGCGGGGAGCTGTTTTTT
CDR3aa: CSVAGGAGGELFF

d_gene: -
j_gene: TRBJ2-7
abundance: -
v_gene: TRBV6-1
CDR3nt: TGTGCCAGCACCAGCCTCGGCGACGAGCAGTACTTC
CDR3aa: CASTSLGDEQYF

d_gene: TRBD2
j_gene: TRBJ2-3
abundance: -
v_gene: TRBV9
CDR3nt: TGTGCCAGCAGCCCGGGAGGGCCAGGAGATACGCAGTATTTT
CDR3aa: CASSPGGPGDTQYF

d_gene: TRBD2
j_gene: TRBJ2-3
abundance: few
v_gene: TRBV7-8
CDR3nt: TGTGCCAGCAGCTTACTAGCGGGAGGCGCCGGAAGCACAGATACGCAGTATTTT
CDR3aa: CASSLLAGGAGSTDTQYF

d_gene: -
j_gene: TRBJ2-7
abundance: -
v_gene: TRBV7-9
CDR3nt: TGTGCCAGCAGCCCACGTGGGGGCGAGCAGTACTTC
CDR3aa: CASSPRGGEQYF

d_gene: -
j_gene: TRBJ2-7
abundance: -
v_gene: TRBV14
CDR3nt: TGTGCCAGCAGCCTCGAAAGGAGGCCCTACGAGCAGTACTTC
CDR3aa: CASSLERRPYEQYF

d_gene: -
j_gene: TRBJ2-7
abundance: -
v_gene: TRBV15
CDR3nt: TGTGCCACCAGCAGAGATTTGGCAGGGCCGGCCTACGAGCAGTACTTC
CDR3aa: CATSRDLAGPAYEQYF

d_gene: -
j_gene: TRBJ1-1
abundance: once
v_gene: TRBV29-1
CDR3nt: TGCAGCGTTGAAGGACAGAACATGAACACTGAAGCTTTCTTT
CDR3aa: CSVEGQNMNTEAFF

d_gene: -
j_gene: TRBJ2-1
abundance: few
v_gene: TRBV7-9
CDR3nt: TGTGCCAGCGGAGCCGCAGGGGAGCAGTTCTTC
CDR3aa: CASGAAGEQFF

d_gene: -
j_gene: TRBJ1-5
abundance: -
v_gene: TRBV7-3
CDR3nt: TGTGCCAGCAGCGCCTCGGGGACACCCATAGATCAGCCCCAGCATTTT
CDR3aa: CASSASGTPIDQPQHF

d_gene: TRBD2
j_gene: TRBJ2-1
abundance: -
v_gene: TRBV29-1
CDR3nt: TGCAGCGCTATACTAGCGGGAGCGTACAATGAGCAGTTCTTC
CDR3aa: CSAILAGAYNEQFF